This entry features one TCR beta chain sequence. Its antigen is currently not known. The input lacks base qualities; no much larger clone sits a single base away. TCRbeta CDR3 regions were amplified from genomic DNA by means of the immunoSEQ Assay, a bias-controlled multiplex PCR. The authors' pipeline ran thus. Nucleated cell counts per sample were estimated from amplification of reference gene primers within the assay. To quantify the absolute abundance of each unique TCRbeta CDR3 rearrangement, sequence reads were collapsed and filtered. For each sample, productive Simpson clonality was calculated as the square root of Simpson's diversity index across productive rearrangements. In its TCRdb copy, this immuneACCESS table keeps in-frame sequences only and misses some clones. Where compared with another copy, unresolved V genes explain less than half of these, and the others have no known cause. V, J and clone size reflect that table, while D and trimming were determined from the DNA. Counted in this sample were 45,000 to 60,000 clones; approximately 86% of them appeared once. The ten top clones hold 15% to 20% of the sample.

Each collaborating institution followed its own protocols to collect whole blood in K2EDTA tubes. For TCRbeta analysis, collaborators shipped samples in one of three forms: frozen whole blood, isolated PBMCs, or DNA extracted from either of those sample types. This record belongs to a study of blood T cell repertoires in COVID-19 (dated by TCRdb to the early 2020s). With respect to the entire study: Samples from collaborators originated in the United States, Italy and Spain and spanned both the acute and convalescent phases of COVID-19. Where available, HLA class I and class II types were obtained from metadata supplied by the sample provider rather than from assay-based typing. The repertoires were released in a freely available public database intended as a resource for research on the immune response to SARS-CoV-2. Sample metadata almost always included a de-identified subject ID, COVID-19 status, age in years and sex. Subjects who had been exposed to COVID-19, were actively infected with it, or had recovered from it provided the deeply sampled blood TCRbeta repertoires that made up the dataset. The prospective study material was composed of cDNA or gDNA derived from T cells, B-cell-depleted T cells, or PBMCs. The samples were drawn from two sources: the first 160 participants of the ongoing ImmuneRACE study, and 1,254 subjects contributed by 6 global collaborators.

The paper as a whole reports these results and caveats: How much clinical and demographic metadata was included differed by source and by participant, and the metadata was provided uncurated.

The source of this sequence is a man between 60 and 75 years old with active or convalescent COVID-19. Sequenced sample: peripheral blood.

The CDR3 region: CASSFRAGSYGYTF. The DNA sequence is TGTGCCAGCAGTTTCAGGGCGGGGAGCTATGGCTACACCTTC. Here the chain combines TRBV6-6 and TRBJ1-2, with a weak D call of TRBD1 (5 bases match). The CDR3, cysteine through phenylalanine, is 14 amino acids long. Just the 42-base CDR3 DNA is kept, in frame starting at base 1. Via the germline V gene (reference sequence), CDR1 is MNHNY and CDR2 SVGAGI. V is shortened by 4 bases, J by 4 bases, and the region joining them spans 13 bases.